This T cell receptor beta chain derives from a study of identical twins. V dropped 1 base and J dropped 2 bases, with 12 bases sitting between them. The CDR3 covers 15 residues. The germline V gene encodes CDR1 SNHLY and CDR2 FYNNEI. This clonotype was detected ten times or more. Its target is not known. Via MiXCR, TCRdb re-called the 5' RACE reads, giving one row per CDR3 protein. The data show 700,000 or so distinct CDR3 sequences, 8.6% seen once. Notes on the study in general: Invariant MAIT and iNKT cells may have partly biased zero-insertion analyses.

Separately, the same data were catalogued under a study of yellow fever vaccine responses in identical twins. This second study notes: Twins reportedly mounted vaccine T cell responses that seemed partly convergent, partly personalized.

V usage is TRBV2 and J usage is TRBJ2-7; possibly TRBD2 for D (5 bases). The specimen sequenced was PBMCs. The TCR sequence derives from a woman younger than 35 in good health. Here the CDR3 reads CASSEGLAYPYEQYF. In DNA, the CDR3 is TGTGCCAGCAGTGAAGGGCTAGCTTACCCCTACGAGCAGTACTTC. Drawing the rest from reference TRBV2 and TRBJ2-7, the complete variable domain is EPEVTQTPSHQVTQMGQEVILRCVPISNHLYFYWYRQILGQKVEFLVSFYNNEISEKSEIFDDQFSVERPDGSNFTLKIRSTKLEDSAMYFCASSEGLAYPYEQYFGPGTRLTVT.